This T cell receptor (beta chain) was retrieved from a study of OX40 agonist ivuxolimab in advanced cancers. For the wider study: Ivuxolimab, which targeted the costimulatory receptor OX40 (CD134), was an agonistic, fully human IgG2 monoclonal antibody. Intravenous ivuxolimab was administered to patients every 2 weeks at six dose levels: 0.01, 0.1, 0.3, 1.5, 3 and 10 mg/kg. Among the roughly 50 dose-escalation patients, around 19 had hepatocellular carcinoma, roughly 15 melanoma, 9 renal cell carcinoma and 9 head and neck cancer. The dose-escalation cohort was roughly 87% male with a mean age of approximately 60 years, ranging from about 20 to 85. Patients were allowed to have had prior anti-PD-1, anti-PD-L1 or anti-CTLA-4 therapy, and roughly 40% of the dose-escalation patients had previously received checkpoint inhibitors. Partial responses were achieved by three dose-escalation patients, of whom one had hepatocellular carcinoma and two had cutaneous melanoma. The point of sequencing TCRbeta in the periphery was to test whether ivuxolimab changed TCR sequence diversity and drove clonal T-cell expansion. The paper reports the monotherapy dose-escalation portion (N of about 52 patients) of the phase I ivuxolimab trial. Overall study outcomes, separate from this receptor: In the 0.1-3.0 mg/kg groups, partial responders had among the lowest normalized peripheral clonal expansion, particularly in CD8+ T cells. Low levels of normalized T-cell clonal expansion were also seen in some nonresponding patients. After ivuxolimab, expanded clones were on average more numerous among CD8+ T cells than among CD4+ T cells. At doses of 0.1 to 3.0 mg/kg, clonal expansion of both CD4+ and CD8+ blood T cells was observed from baseline to week 6. The antigen specificity of the clonally expanded peripheral T cells was not determined.

The trial excluded patients who had a history of autoimmune disease or were on systemic immunosuppression. In every dose cohort, peripheral blood was drawn for TCR sequencing at baseline, cycle 4 day 1, and cycle 7 day 1. The samples were drawn from a first-in-human, open-label, multicenter phase I dose-escalation trial of ivuxolimab. Adults with locally advanced or metastatic melanoma, renal cell, hepatocellular, or head and neck squamous cell carcinoma were enrolled in the trial. Before TCR sequencing, CD4+ T cells and CD8+ T cells from peripheral blood were sorted into separate populations. A note on this clone: It has no known antigen specificity. No base-level quality is on record; no much larger clone is a single base apart.

For sequencing of the TCRbeta CDR3 region, genomic DNA was extracted from the sorted cells. TCRbeta CDR3 regions were sequenced using the immunoSEQ Assay. This immuneACCESS table, as held by TCRdb, lists in-frame sequences with V and J called but not all clones. Of the missing ones, under half trace to an unresolved V gene in checked studies; the others have no known cause. The sample data list roughly 90,000 clones, and roughly 93% of these were observed just once. The ten largest clones take up 0.33% of the sample. The V end loses 3 bases and the J end loses 6 bases, and a stretch of 18 bases separates them. Inclusive of the bounding cysteine and phenylalanine, the CDR3 is 15 residues long. The retained sequence is limited to the CDR3, 45 bases, with the frame set at the first base. CDR1 and CDR2, looked up from the germline V gene, are MNHNS and SASEGT.

The chain is made from TRBV6-1 and TRBJ2-7, with TRBD2 perhaps the D gene, on 6 matching bases. The specimen comprised CD4+ or CD8+ T cells sorted from blood, sampled in a trial of the OX40 agonist ivuxolimab. This sequence originates from an adult with an advanced solid tumor such as melanoma, head and neck, liver or kidney cancer. CDR3 region: CASSDLGTPSGEQYF. The DNA reads TGTGCCAGCAGTGATTTGGGGACTCCCTCGGGCGAGCAGTACTTC.